Shown below are 19 T cell receptor beta chains from a single sample sequenced in a study of Graves' ophthalmopathy and Graves' hyperthyroidism. Amplified material comprised TCR beta CDR3 regions derived from RNA transcripts. Investigators did first-round RT-PCR with HTBI primers, then second-round multiplex PCR. TCRdb re-called the multiplex PCR reads with MiXCR, one entry per CDR3 protein. The sample lists approximately 410,000 distinct CDR3 sequences; about 16% were seen once. The sequenced sample consisted of peripheral blood. These receptors came from a woman aged 18 to 35 with stable Graves' hyperthyroidism.

Ten or more counts support this clonotype. The chain uses TRBV6-1 and TRBJ2-7; D might be TRBD2 (5 bases). Germline V CDR1 and CDR2: MNHNS, SASEGT. This CDR3 comprises 14 residues. V lost 0 bases and J lost 3, with 9 bases in between. The CDR3 is CASSEAVAHYEQYF. The CDR3 DNA is TGTGCCAGCAGTGAAGCAGTAGCGCACTACGAGCAGTACTTC.

This clonotype was observed many times. This chain connects TRBV12-3 or TRBV12-4 to TRBJ1-6; D may be TRBD1 (6 bases). Trimming stripped 6 bases from V and 10 bases from J, with 16 bases between. The CDR3 covers 14 residues. The CDR3 here is CASSPDSPVSPLHF. The CDR3, as DNA: TGTGCCAGCAGCCCGGACAGCCCGGTGTCACCCCTCCACTTT.

Comments on this clonotype: The CDR3 does not close with the conserved phenylalanine or tryptophan, likely indicating a read error. It is unclear where the CDR3 begins or ends on the DNA, so no DNA is shown, and the CDR3 is as TCRdb lists it. The J gene is TRBJ2-7, the V gene TRBV15; the listed D gene, TRBD2, was not tested against the DNA. The germline V gene has CDR1 LNHNV and CDR2 YYDKDF (reference sequence). The CDR3 extends over 9 residues, inclusive of both ends. This chain's CDR3 is CATSRDLAG.

This clonotype was detected ten times or more. The rearrangement links TRBV20-1 to TRBJ2-7; D ambiguous. CDR1 is DFQATT and CDR2 is SNEGSKA in the germline V gene (reference sequence). This CDR3 is 15 amino acids long. The germline V and J ends were trimmed by 0 bases and 0 bases, with 12 bases remaining between them. The chain's CDR3 is CSARDRNGSSYEQYF. The CDR3 nucleotides read TGCAGTGCTAGAGATAGGAACGGGTCCTCCTACGAGCAGTACTTC.

In this sample, this clonotype turned up many times. V gene TRBV12-3 or TRBV12-4 combines with J gene TRBJ1-3; the D gene is possibly TRBD1 (5 bases). V lost 5 bases and J 2 bases, leaving 16 bases between the germline ends. The CDR3 is made up of 16 amino acids. CDR3 amino acids: CASSRRGRATGNTIYF. Written as DNA, the CDR3 is TGTGCCAGCAGTCGAAGGGGCAGGGCTACTGGAAACACCATATATTTT.

This clonotype has a count of ten or more. This chain links TRBV29-1 with TRBJ1-1; no definite D call. Germline CDR1 and CDR2: SQVTM and ANQGSEA. The CDR3 is 12 residues long. Trimming took 4 bases from V and 2 from J, leaving 8 bases between them. In DNA form, the CDR3 reads TGCAGCGTTGCTGGCCATAACACTGAAGCTTTCTTT. Protein product: CSVAGHNTEAFF.

This clonotype came up once. The rearrangement links TRBV15 to TRBJ2-5; 8 bases are a match to TRBD1. The ends lost 0 bases at V and 5 bases at J; junction bases unmatched: 2. The CDR3 consists of 14 residues. From germline, CDR1 is LNHNV and CDR2 YYDKDF (reference sequence). As DNA, the CDR3 is TGTGCCACCAGCAGAGATCAGGGGGCTGAGACCCAGTACTTC. Its protein product is CATSRDQGAETQYF.

This clonotype showed up just a few times. The chain carries TRBV20-1 and TRBJ2-5, with 8 bases fitting TRBD2. Unmatched junction bases numbered 10, after V lost 4 bases and J lost 0 bases. CDR3 length equals 16 residues. Germline V gene data show CDR1 as DFQATT and CDR2 as SNEGSKA (reference sequence). The CDR3 DNA follows: TGCAGTGCTAATATGCGCGGTAGCGGGGACCAAGAGACCCAGTACTTC. Translating it yields CSANMRGSGDQETQYF.

This clonotype was observed at least ten times. J is TRBJ1-1 and V is TRBV19; no clear D. V was pared by 3 bases and J by 3 bases, with 8 bases between. This CDR3 has 13 residues. Germline V gene data show CDR1 as LNHDA and CDR2 as SQIVND (reference sequence). CDR3 region: CASSMNLYTEAFF. The CDR3 DNA follows: TGTGCCAGTAGTATGAACCTATACACTGAAGCTTTCTTT.

This clonotype was counted many times. This chain connects TRBV20-1 to TRBJ2-2, with TRBD1 matching over 9 bases. The CDR3 consists of 15 residues. CDR1 is DFQATT, CDR2 SNEGSKA, per germline (reference sequence). V shed 6 bases and J 0 bases; nucleotides not matched to a gene: 5. The CDR3 loop is CSAPRQGANTGELFF. The CDR3 bases are TGCAGTGCCCCCAGACAGGGGGCGAACACCGGGGAGCTGTTTTTT.

The gene calls are TRBV7-3 and TRBJ2-5; 10 nucleotides agree with TRBD2. Germline assignment: CDR1 SGHTA and CDR2 FQGTGA. This CDR3 has 15 residues. Trimming removed 3 bases from V and 4 bases from J; junction bases left unmatched: 5. CDR3: CASSFGLAEGETQYF. DNA of the CDR3: TGTGCCAGCAGCTTTGGACTAGCGGAGGGAGAGACCCAGTACTTC.

This clonotype was recorded at least ten times. J is TRBJ1-5 and V is TRBV7-6, with D possibly being TRBD1 (6 bases). This CDR3 is built from 15 residues. Germline V gene lookup returns CDR1 SGHVS and CDR2 FNYEAQ. Trimming shortened V by 0 bases and J by 7 bases, and 13 bases separated the two germline ends. CDR3 protein: CASSLAEGGGQPQHF. Here the CDR3 DNA reads TGTGCCAGCAGCTTAGCGGAGGGGGGCGGCCAGCCCCAGCATTTT. Using reference TRBV7-6 and TRBJ1-5 for the parts outside the CDR3, the full variable domain is GAGVSQSPRYKVTKRGQDVALRCDPISGHVSLYWYRQALGQGPEFLTYFNYEAQQDKSGLPNDRFSAERPEGSISTLTIQRTEQRDSAMYRCASSLAEGGGQPQHFGDGTRLSIL.

This clonotype was observed at least ten times. The chain employs TRBV5-1 and TRBJ1-1; 7 nucleotides match TRBD1. The CDR3 is made up of 15 amino acids. Germline trimming cut 0 bases from V and 5 bases from J; bases unmatched to any gene: 7. Germline lookup yields CDR1 SGHRS and CDR2 YFSETQ. The CDR3 DNA reads TGCGCCAGCAGCTTGGAAGGGGGCTTGGGTACTGAAGCTTTCTTT. It codes for CASSLEGGLGTEAFF.

There are many counts of this clonotype. The rearrangement uses TRBV2 and TRBJ1-3; D ambiguous. This CDR3 is built from 16 residues. Trimming cost V 5 bases and J 1 base, with 15 bases left between them. CDR1 and CDR2 from the germline V gene are SNHLY and FYNNEI. The CDR3 sequence: CASSLHTGVSGNTIYF. The CDR3, as DNA: TGTGCCAGCAGTCTTCATACCGGGGTATCTGGAAACACCATATATTTT.

The chain has TRBV29-1 and TRBJ1-2, with D possibly TRBD1 on 5 matching bases. V shed 4 bases and J shed 3 bases, with 18 bases lying between them. CDR1 and CDR2 from the germline V gene are SQVTM and ANQGSEA. The CDR3 extends over 15 amino acids. CDR3 protein: CSVVTAREHYYGYTF. The CDR3 DNA reads TGCAGCGTTGTTACGGCCAGGGAACATTACTATGGCTACACCTTC.

This clonotype showed up many times. The chain employs TRBV7-9 and TRBJ2-7; tentative D call: TRBD1 (5 bases). Trimming stripped 0 bases from V and 5 bases from J, with 8 bases between. CDR3 size: 13 residues. Per the germline V gene, CDR1 is SEHNR and CDR2 is FQNEAQ (reference sequence). The chain's CDR3 is CASSLASGNEQYF. In nucleotides, the CDR3 is TGTGCCAGCAGCTTAGCTTCAGGGAACGAGCAGTACTTC.

This clonotype has only a few counts. This sequence joins TRBV7-9 and TRBJ1-5, with 9 bases that match TRBD1. CDR3 length: 19 amino acids. Germline loops: CDR1 SEHNR, CDR2 FQNEAQ (reference sequence). Trimming at V came to 2 bases and at J to 2 bases, leaving 13 bases not matched to a gene. CDR3 in DNA: TGTGCCAGCAGCTTAAAATCGGGGACAGGGCCGATGGGCAATCAGCCCCAGCATTTT. Its translation is CASSLKSGTGPMGNQPQHF.

Many counts were recorded for this clonotype. V and J are TRBV2 and TRBJ1-2; D call uncertain. CDR3 length: 16 residues. Germline V gene data show CDR1 as SNHLY and CDR2 as FYNNEI. Trimming removed 1 base from V and 3 bases from J, with 15 bases in between. DNA of the CDR3: TGTGCCAGCAGTGAAGAAATCACGGCAGGCGACTATGGCTACACCTTC. Its protein is CASSEEITAGDYGYTF.

Comments on this clonotype: The missing conserved phenylalanine or tryptophan at the end of this CDR3 makes a read error likely. V is TRBV18 and J is TRBJ1-5; no clear D. The CDR3 spans 15 residues. The V gene's germline CDR1 is KGHSH and CDR2 LQKENI. V shed 2 bases and J shed 0 bases, with 8 bases lying between them. CDR3 in DNA: TGTGCCAGCTCACCATCGGCAGATAGCAATCAGCCCCAGCATGTT. Protein sequence: CASSPSADSNQPQHV.